This T cell receptor (beta chain) was recovered during a study of regulatory T cells in long-lasting Graves disease. Time point here: newly diagnosed GD, antithyroid drugs for less than 3 months. PBMC-derived RNA was used for the TCR library. The patient group derived from an endocrinology department in Xi'an, China. Per the germline V gene, CDR1 is KGHDR and CDR2 is SFDVKD. J was trimmed by 4 bases and V by 3 bases; bases with no gene match: 7. The CDR3 covers 16 residues. TCR beta libraries were built with iRepertoire HTBI primers and Arm-PCR of CDR3 regions. MiXCR was run by TCRdb on the multiplex PCR reads, yielding one entry per CDR3 protein. The table records more than 400,000 distinct CDR3 sequences, about 16% of them present only once. The same data also contributed to another study, on T cells in Graves' hyperthyroidism and ophthalmopathy. That source adds: Newly diagnosed hyperthyroidism, duration under 2 months, in patients aged 18 to 65. TCR CDR3 regions were first amplified by RT-PCR with HTBI primers.

Sample: peripheral blood mononuclear cells (PBMCs), taken at new diagnosis, from a patient treated with antithyroid drugs. The source of this sequence is a man aged 40-49 years with Graves disease. The chain uses TRBV24-1 and TRBJ2-2, with 7 bases aligning to TRBD1. CDR3 in DNA: TGTGCCACCAGTGATAGGAAGGGGGCCATCACCGGGGAGCTGTTTTTT. Translated, it gives CATSDRKGAITGELFF.